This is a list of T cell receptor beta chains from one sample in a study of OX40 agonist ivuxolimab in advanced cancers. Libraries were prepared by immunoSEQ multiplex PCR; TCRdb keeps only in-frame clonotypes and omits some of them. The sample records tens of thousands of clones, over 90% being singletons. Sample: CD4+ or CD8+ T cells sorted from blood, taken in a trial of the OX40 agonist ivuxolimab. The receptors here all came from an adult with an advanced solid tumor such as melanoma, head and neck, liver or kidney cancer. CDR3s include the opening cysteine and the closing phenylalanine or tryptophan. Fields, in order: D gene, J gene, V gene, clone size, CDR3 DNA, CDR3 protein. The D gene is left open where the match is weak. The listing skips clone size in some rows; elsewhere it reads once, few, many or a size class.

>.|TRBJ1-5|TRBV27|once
TGTGCCAGCAGTTTTCGGGAGAATCAGCCCCAGCATTTT
CASSFRENQPQHF
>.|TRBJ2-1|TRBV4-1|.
TGCGCCAGCAGCCAAGAAAGCTCAAACTTTTACAATGAGCAGTTCTTC
CASSQESSNFYNEQFF
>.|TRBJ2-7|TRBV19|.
TGTGCCACCAGGACGGGTGTAGGCGAGCAGTACTTC
CATRTGVGEQYF
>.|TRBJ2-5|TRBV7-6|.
TGTGCCAGCAGCTTAGCAGAGGGCCAACTTGGGAGGGAGACCCAGTACTTC
CASSLAEGQLGRETQYF
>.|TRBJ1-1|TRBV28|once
TGTGCCAGCAGTTTAGCGTACACTGAAGCTTTCTTT
CASSLAYTEAFF
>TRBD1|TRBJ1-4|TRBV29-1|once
TGCAGCGTGGCCGGGACAGGCGGGAATAATGAAAAACTGTTTTTT
CSVAGTGGNNEKLFF
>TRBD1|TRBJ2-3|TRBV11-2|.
TGTGCCAGCAGCTTTTGGACAGGGGACACAGATACGCAGTATTTT
CASSFWTGDTDTQYF
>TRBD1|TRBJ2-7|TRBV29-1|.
TGCAGCGCCTCCGGGACAGGGGCCGACGAGCAGTACTTC
CSASGTGADEQYF
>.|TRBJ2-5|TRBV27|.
TGTGCCAGCAGTTTTCGCCAAGAGACCCAGTACTTC
CASSFRQETQYF
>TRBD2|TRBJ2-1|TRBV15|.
TGTGCCACCAGCAGAGGGACTAGCGGTCGGCCTGAGCAGTTCTTC
CATSRGTSGRPEQFF
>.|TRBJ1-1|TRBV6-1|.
TGTGCCAGCAGTGAGGGGATGAACACTGAAGCTTTCTTT
CASSEGMNTEAFF
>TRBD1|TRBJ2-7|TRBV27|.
TGTGCCAGCAGTTTTACAGGGGACGAGCAGTACTTC
CASSFTGDEQYF
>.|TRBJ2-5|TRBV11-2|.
TGTGCCAGCAGCTTAGGGGAAGAGACCCAGTACTTC
CASSLGEETQYF
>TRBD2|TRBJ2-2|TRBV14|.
TGTGCCAGCAGCCAGGCTCTAGCGGGAGACACCGGGGAGCTGTTTTTT
CASSQALAGDTGELFF
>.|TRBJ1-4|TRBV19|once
TGTGCCAGTACGTCCGACGAGGGAATGTTTGAAAAACTGTTTTTT
CASTSDEGMFEKLFF
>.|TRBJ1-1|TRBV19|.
TGTGCCAGTAGTGTCACCAGGACCGCCACTGAAGCTTTCTTT
CASSVTRTATEAFF
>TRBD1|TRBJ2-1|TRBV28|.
TGTGCCAGCAGTCCCGGGACAGGCAACAATGAGCAGTTCTTC
CASSPGTGNNEQFF
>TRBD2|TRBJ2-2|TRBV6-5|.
TGTGCCACCCGACTAGCCCTCACCGGGGAGCTGTTTTTT
CATRLALTGELFF
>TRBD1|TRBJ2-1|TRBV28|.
TGTGCCAGCACCCAACCCTCCGGGACAGCACTCCGGGATGAGCAGTTCTTC
CASTQPSGTALRDEQFF
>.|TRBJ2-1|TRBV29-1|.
TGCAGCGTTGCGATACCAAACTACAATGAGCAGTTCTTC
CSVAIPNYNEQFF
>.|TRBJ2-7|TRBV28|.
TGTGCCAGCGGAGAGTCATCCTACGAGCAGTACTTC
CASGESSYEQYF
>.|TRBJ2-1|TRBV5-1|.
TGCGCCAGCAGCTTGGGGGCTGGGGCCGTGAATGAGCAGTTCTTC
CASSLGAGAVNEQFF
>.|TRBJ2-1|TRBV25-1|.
TGTGCCAGCAGTTGGGAGTCGCTTGGGGGAGAGCAGTTCTTC
CASSWESLGGEQFF
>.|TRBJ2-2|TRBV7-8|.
TGTGCCAGCAGCCCGGGTCTAGCGTCCGGGGAGCTGTTTTTT
CASSPGLASGELFF
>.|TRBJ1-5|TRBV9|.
TGTGCCAGCAGCGTAGCAGGTGGGAATCAGCCCCAGCATTTT
CASSVAGGNQPQHF
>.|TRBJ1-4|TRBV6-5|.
TGTGCCAGCAGTTACGGCAGGGTGGATGAAAAACTGTTTTTT
CASSYGRVDEKLFF
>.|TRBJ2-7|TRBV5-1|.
TGCGCCAGCAGCTCCGGACAGATGAGTTACGAGCAGTACTTC
CASSSGQMSYEQYF
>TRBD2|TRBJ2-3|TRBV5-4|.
TGTGCCAGCAGGTTTAGCGGGGGATACACAGATACGCAGTATTTT
CASRFSGGYTDTQYF
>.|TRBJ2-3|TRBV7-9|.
TGTGCCAGCAGCTTGTGGACTTTTTACACAGATACGCAGTATTTT
CASSLWTFYTDTQYF
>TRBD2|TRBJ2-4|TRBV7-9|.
TGTGCCAGCAGCTTAGGAACAGCGGGGTTAGCCAAAAACATTCAGTACTTC
CASSLGTAGLAKNIQYF
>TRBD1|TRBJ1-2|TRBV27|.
TGTGCCAGCAGTTTATACGGGACAGATGGCTACACCTTC
CASSLYGTDGYTF
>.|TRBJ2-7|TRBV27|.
TGTGCCAGCAGCCCTACAGGGTACGAGCAGTACTTC
CASSPTGYEQYF
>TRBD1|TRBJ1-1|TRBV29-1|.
TGCAGCGTTTCCACAGGGGAAGGTGAAGCTTTCTTT
CSVSTGEGEAFF
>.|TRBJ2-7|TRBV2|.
TGTGCCAGCACCGGGGTCTCCTACGAGCAGTACTTC
CASTGVSYEQYF
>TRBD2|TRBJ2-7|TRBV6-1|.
TGTGCCAGTACGACTAGCGACTCGCCAACCTACGAGCAGTACTTC
CASTTSDSPTYEQYF
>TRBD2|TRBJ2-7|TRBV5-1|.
TGCGCCAGCAGCTCAACTAGCGGGAGCCCCTACGAGCAGTACTTC
CASSSTSGSPYEQYF
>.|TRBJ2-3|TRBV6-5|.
TGTGCCAGCAGTTACTCGGCATTCGTAGATACGCAGTATTTT
CASSYSAFVDTQYF
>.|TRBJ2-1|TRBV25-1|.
TGTGCCAGCAGGGAAGCGGGTGACAATGAGCAGTTCTTC
CASREAGDNEQFF
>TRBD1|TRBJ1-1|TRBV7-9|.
TGTGCCAGCAGCCCGCTGACAGGGGGCGGCACTGAAGCTTTCTTT
CASSPLTGGGTEAFF
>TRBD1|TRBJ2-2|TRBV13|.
TGTGCCAGCAGCTTAGGAGGACAGGGGGCCGGGGAGCTGTTTTTT
CASSLGGQGAGELFF
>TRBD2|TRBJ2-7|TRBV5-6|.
TGTGCCAGCAGCGACGGCTGGCGGGAGTACGAGCAGTACTTC
CASSDGWREYEQYF
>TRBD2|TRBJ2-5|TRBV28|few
TGTGCCAGCAGTTCCAGCGGGAGTGCTAGGACCCAGTACTTC
CASSSSGSARTQYF
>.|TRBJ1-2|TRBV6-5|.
TGTGCCAGCAGTTATCTGGACGTGGAAGCTAACTATGGCTACACCTTC
CASSYLDVEANYGYTF
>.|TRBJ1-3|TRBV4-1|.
TGCGCCAGCAGCCAGTCATCTAGCTCTGGAAACACCATATATTTT
CASSQSSSSGNTIYF
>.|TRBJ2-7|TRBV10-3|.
TGTGCCATCAGTGAGGCAACGGGACCTCACGAGCAGTACTTC
CAISEATGPHEQYF
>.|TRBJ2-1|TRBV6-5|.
TGTGCCAGCAGTTACTCGAGGGGAGTCAATGAGCAGTTCTTC
CASSYSRGVNEQFF
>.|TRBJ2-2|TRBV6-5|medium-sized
TGTGCCAGCAGTTATTCAGGGTTTCACACCGGGGAGCTGTTTTTT
CASSYSGFHTGELFF
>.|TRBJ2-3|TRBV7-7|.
TGTGCTAGCAGCCCGGACCCGGGGGGCACAGATACGCAGTATTTT
CASSPDPGGTDTQYF
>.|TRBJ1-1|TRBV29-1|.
TGCAGCGCCGGCTGGAACACTGAAGCTTTCTTT
CSAGWNTEAFF
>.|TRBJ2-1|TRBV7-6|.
TGTGCCAGCAGCGACCCTAGGGGGGGCTCCTACAATGAGCAGTTCTTC
CASSDPRGGSYNEQFF